These T cell receptor beta chains were read from a single sample in a study of blood T cells in healthy people across ages. TCRdb re-called the 5' RACE reads through MiXCR, storing one row per CDR3 protein. The sample has 900,000 to 950,000 distinct CDR3 sequences, 25% to 30% seen once. The same data also contributed to another study, on T cells of mothers and their children.

Sequencing used blood. The receptors were sampled from a woman aged 35 to 49 in good health. Both conserved end residues are part of each CDR3. Each record gives: CDR3 protein, CDR3 DNA, clone size, J gene, CDR3 length, V gene, D gene. A D gene is named only where the DNA matches it firmly. For some rows the clone size is stated as once, few or many, or as a class when expanded; others skip it.

CASSYSIRSNQPQHF	TGTGCCAGCAGTTACTCGATACGCAGCAATCAGCCCCAGCATTTT	many	TRBJ1-5	15	TRBV6-6	-
CASRSGQYSNQPQHF	TGTGCCAGCAGATCGGGACAGTATAGCAATCAGCCCCAGCATTTT	few	TRBJ1-5	15	TRBV12-3/TRBV12-4	TRBD1
CASSLQPPMSTDTQYF	TGCGCCAGCAGCTTGCAACCTCCAATGAGCACAGATACGCAGTATTTT	many	TRBJ2-3	16	TRBV5-1	-
CASSSERGGEQFF	TGTGCCAGCAGTTCCGAAAGGGGGGGGGAGCAGTTCTTC	few	TRBJ2-1	13	TRBV4-2	-
CASSQVNTEAFF	TGCGCCAGCAGCCAGGTGAACACTGAAGCTTTCTTT	many	TRBJ1-1	12	TRBV3-1	-
CSVEGPEGEQYF	TGCAGCGTTGAAGGGCCTGAGGGGGAGCAGTACTTC	few	TRBJ2-4	12	TRBV29-1	-
CSAHTSGRRNEQFF	TGCAGTGCCCACACTAGCGGGAGAAGGAATGAGCAGTTCTTC	-	TRBJ2-1	14	TRBV20-1	TRBD2
CSANGLLRTEAFF	TGCAGTGCAAATGGACTACTGCGGACTGAAGCTTTCTTT	few	TRBJ1-1	13	TRBV20-1	-
CASNPWRTSNNEQFF	TGTGCCAGCAACCCCTGGAGGACTTCTAACAATGAGCAGTTCTTC	many	TRBJ2-1	15	TRBV2	-
CACSPSAGTQFF	TGTGCCTGCAGCCCCTCAGCAGGGACTCAGTTCTTC	-	TRBJ2-1	12	TRBV3-1	-
CASSLGPSSYNSPLHF	TGCGCCAGCAGCTTGGGGCCGAGCTCCTATAATTCACCCCTCCACTTT	-	TRBJ1-6	16	TRBV5-1	-
CASSLGFAYEQYF	TGTGCCAGCTCCCTGGGGTTTGCCTACGAGCAGTACTTC	many	TRBJ2-7	13	TRBV28	-
CASSLARTSGGAGETQYF	TGTGCCAGCAGCTTAGCCCGAACTAGCGGGGGGGCCGGAGAGACCCAGTACTTC	-	TRBJ2-5	18	TRBV7-2	TRBD2
CSARDWLGLGEKPFF	TGCAGTGCTAGAGATTGGTTGGGGCTAGGAGAAAAACCGTTTTTT	few	TRBJ1-4	15	TRBV20-1	-
CASSIRINRQVEQYF	TGTGCCAGCAGCATAAGAATCAACCGGCAGGTCGAGCAGTACTTC	few	TRBJ2-7	15	TRBV5-6	-
CAISESMAGEGYNEQYF	TGTGCCATCAGTGAGTCTATGGCGGGAGAGGGTTACAATGAGCAGTACTTC	-	TRBJ2-5	17	TRBV10-3	TRBD2
CASSPTGDSGNTIYF	TGTGCCAGCAGCCCCACCGGCGACTCTGGAAACACCATATATTTT	few	TRBJ1-3	15	TRBV7-2	-
CASSPGGNNEQFF	TGTGCCAGCAGCCCTGGGGGCAACAATGAGCAGTTCTTC	many	TRBJ2-1	13	TRBV11-3	-
CASSVALNDRTYEQYF	TGTGCCAGCAGCGTAGCTTTGAATGACAGAACCTACGAGCAGTACTTC	few	TRBJ2-7	16	TRBV9	-
CASSSQGQGPGTQYF	TGTGCCAGCAGCTCTCAGGGACAGGGGCCCGGGACCCAGTACTTC	-	TRBJ2-5	15	TRBV7-3	TRBD1
CASSPRTSGTQYF	TGTGCCAGCAGCCCCAGGACTAGCGGGACCCAGTACTTC	-	TRBJ2-5	13	TRBV7-9	TRBD2
CASSLAWGGSYNEQYF	TGTGCCAGCAGCTTAGCGTGGGGGGGCTCCTACAATGAGCAGTACTTC	-	TRBJ2-7	16	TRBV7-2	-
CASSLVRGVDSGELFF	TGCGCCAGCAGCTTGGTTAGGGGAGTGGACTCCGGGGAGCTGTTTTTT	-	TRBJ2-2	16	TRBV5-1	-
CASSQTDQREAQYF	TGCGCCAGCAGCCAGACGGACCAAAGAGAGGCGCAGTACTTC	few	TRBJ2-7	14	TRBV5-1	-
CASSSDNSYEQYF	TGCGCCAGCAGCTCGGACAACTCCTACGAGCAGTACTTC	many	TRBJ2-7	13	TRBV5-1	-
CASSLSRTGLSYNEQFF	TGTGCCAGCAGCTTATCCCGGACAGGTCTCTCCTACAATGAGCAGTTCTTC	few	TRBJ2-1	17	TRBV7-2	TRBD1
CASSLRGGTSGYNEQFF	TGTGCCAGCAGCTTAAGGGGCGGGACTTCAGGCTACAATGAGCAGTTCTTC	-	TRBJ2-1	17	TRBV7-2	-
CASGERRQGGEQYF	TGCGCCAGCGGAGAGCGACGACAGGGAGGAGAGCAGTACTTC	many	TRBJ2-7	14	TRBV5-1	-
CASRGGVDTEAFF	TGTGCCAGCAGAGGGGGAGTGGACACTGAAGCTTTCTTT	-	TRBJ1-1	13	TRBV28	-
CASSASLGSYNEQFF	TGTGCCAGCAGCGCATCGCTGGGGTCCTACAATGAGCAGTTCTTC	-	TRBJ2-1	15	TRBV7-3	-
CASSRFEAGTYEQYF	TGCGCCAGCAGCCGATTCGAAGCGGGTACCTACGAGCAGTACTTC	-	TRBJ2-7	15	TRBV4-3	-
CASSQSGDFTDTQYF	TGTGCCAGCAGCCAAAGCGGGGACTTCACAGATACGCAGTATTTT	-	TRBJ2-3	15	TRBV28	TRBD2
CASSATGYSNQPQHF	TGTGCCAGCAGCGCAACAGGGTATAGCAATCAGCCCCAGCATTTT	-	TRBJ1-5	15	TRBV9	-
CASSPDLLEQFF	TGTGCCAGCAGCCCGGACCTGTTAGAGCAGTTCTTC	few	TRBJ2-1	12	TRBV11-1	-
CASSPTAAGEQYF	TGTGCCAGCAGTCCCACAGCGGCGGGCGAGCAGTACTTC	-	TRBJ2-7	13	TRBV27	-
CASSLSYGDGNTEAFF	TGTGCCAGCAGTCTTTCCTACGGCGATGGGAACACTGAAGCTTTCTTT	-	TRBJ1-1	16	TRBV6-4	-
CASSVDSRSSYNEQFF	TGTGCCAGCAGCGTAGATTCCCGAAGCTCCTACAATGAGCAGTTCTTC	-	TRBJ2-1	16	TRBV9	-
CAWSTRVPYEQYF	TGTGCCTGGAGTACCCGGGTCCCCTACGAGCAGTACTTC	few	TRBJ2-7	13	TRBV30	-
CSVAGVRNQPQHF	TGCAGCGTTGCGGGGGTTCGTAATCAGCCCCAGCATTTT	-	TRBJ1-5	13	TRBV29-1	-
CASGLDSSSYNEQFF	TGTGCCAGCGGCCTCGATTCGAGCTCCTACAATGAGCAGTTCTTC	many	TRBJ2-1	15	TRBV6-5	-
CASSKGTSGGETQYF	TGTGCCAGCAGTAAAGGGACTAGCGGGGGAGAGACCCAGTACTTC	many	TRBJ2-5	15	TRBV7-2	TRBD2
CASSPTGQSLYGYTF	TGTGCCAGCAGCCCAACGGGACAGAGTCTCTATGGCTACACCTTC	many	TRBJ1-2	15	TRBV7-3	TRBD1
CASSTIGGISYNEQFF	TGTGCCAGCAGCACCATCGGGGGGATCTCCTACAATGAGCAGTTCTTC	many	TRBJ2-1	16	TRBV7-9	TRBD2
CASSDQLGSPSGSGANVLTF	TGTGCCAGCAGCGACCAGCTGGGGAGCCCGAGCGGCTCTGGGGCCAACGTCCTGACTTTC	-	TRBJ2-6	20	TRBV6-1	-
CASGRTEQYF	TGTGCCAGCGGACGGACAGAGCAGTACTTC	-	TRBJ2-5	10	TRBV28	-
CASSVSPTSGGHEQFF	TGTGCCAGCAGCGTATCCCCGACTAGCGGGGGACATGAGCAGTTCTTC	few	TRBJ2-1	16	TRBV9	TRBD2
CASHQGASYNEQFF	TGTGCCAGCCATCAGGGGGCTTCCTACAATGAGCAGTTCTTC	few	TRBJ2-1	14	TRBV27	TRBD1
CASYTGGETQYF	TGTGCCTCCTACACAGGGGGCGAGACCCAGTACTTC	many	TRBJ2-5	12	TRBV6-5	TRBD1